The rows below give T cell receptor beta chains drawn from one sample of a study of immune cell composition in non-small cell lung cancer. Measured with immunoSEQ multiplex PCR; TCRdb has only the in-frame clones, and not every one. The table lists 3,000 to 5,000 clones, over 65% of them singletons. Sequenced input: lung tumor tissue. The receptor source for this set is a human donor with non-small cell lung cancer. Each CDR3 is given with its conserved first and last residue. The order of the fields is J gene, V gene, clone size, D gene, CDR3 length, CDR3 protein, CDR3 DNA. The D gene is left open where the match is weak. The listing skips clone size in some rows; elsewhere it reads once, few, many or a size class.

J: TRBJ2-1
V: TRBV10-1
size: NA
D: NA
length: 14
CDR3: CASRTNPGYNEQFF
DNA: TGCGCCAGCAGGACCAACCCGGGCTACAATGAGCAGTTCTTC

J: TRBJ1-3
V: TRBV5-1
size: NA
D: NA
length: 16
CDR3: CASSLGYSSSGNTIYF
DNA: TGCGCCAGCAGCCTGGGGTACTCGAGCTCTGGAAACACCATATATTTT

J: TRBJ2-1
V: TRBV30
size: NA
D: NA
length: 15
CDR3: CAWSVYPRQGPEQFF
DNA: TGTGCCTGGAGTGTATACCCCCGGCAGGGGCCTGAGCAGTTCTTC

J: TRBJ1-1
V: TRBV19
size: NA
D: NA
length: 13
CDR3: CASRRGLGTEAFF
DNA: TGTGCCAGTAGGCGGGGGCTGGGGACTGAAGCTTTCTTT

J: TRBJ2-5
V: TRBV4-2
size: NA
D: TRBD2
length: 15
CDR3: CASSQELAGVETQYF
DNA: TGTGCCAGCAGCCAAGAGCTAGCGGGGGTAGAGACCCAGTACTTC

J: TRBJ2-7
V: TRBV5-1
size: NA
D: TRBD1
length: 14
CDR3: CASSLSGTGDEQYF
DNA: TGCGCCAGCAGCTTATCCGGGACAGGGGACGAGCAGTACTTC

J: TRBJ2-2
V: TRBV30
size: NA
D: TRBD2
length: 18
CDR3: CAWEGLAGGPRNTGELFF
DNA: TGTGCCTGGGAGGGACTAGCGGGAGGGCCGAGGAACACCGGGGAGCTGTTTTTT

J: TRBJ2-1
V: TRBV2
size: once
D: NA
length: 13
CDR3: CASKRRIYNEQFF
DNA: TGTGCCAGCAAGCGACGGATCTACAATGAGCAGTTCTTC

J: TRBJ1-2
V: TRBV11-1
size: large
D: NA
length: 14
CDR3: CASSFSGYNYGYTF
DNA: TGTGCCAGCAGCTTCTCGGGATACAACTATGGCTACACCTTC

J: TRBJ1-6
V: TRBV5-1
size: few
D: NA
length: 15
CDR3: CASSLSGVINSPLHF
DNA: TGCGCCAGCAGCTTGTCAGGGGTTATCAACTCACCCCTCCACTTT

J: TRBJ2-1
V: TRBV9
size: once
D: TRBD2
length: 13
CDR3: CASSFAGGAEQFF
DNA: TGTGCCAGCAGCTTCGCGGGGGGCGCTGAGCAGTTCTTC

J: TRBJ2-1
V: TRBV4-3
size: NA
D: NA
length: 15
CDR3: CASSQWGASYNEQFF
DNA: TGCGCCAGCAGCCAATGGGGGGCCTCCTACAATGAGCAGTTCTTC

J: TRBJ1-4
V: TRBV28
size: NA
D: TRBD1
length: 15
CDR3: CASSYRGHGNEKLFF
DNA: TGTGCCAGCAGTTACAGGGGGCACGGTAATGAAAAACTGTTTTTT

J: TRBJ1-5
V: TRBV19
size: NA
D: TRBD1
length: 18
CDR3: CASSIDKGGDRGHQPQHF
DNA: TGTGCCAGTAGTATAGATAAGGGAGGGGACAGGGGCCATCAGCCCCAGCATTTT

J: TRBJ1-3
V: TRBV7-2
size: NA
D: NA
length: 18
CDR3: CASSPTLGIGGSGNTIYF
DNA: TGTGCCAGCAGCCCAACCCTTGGGATAGGAGGCTCTGGAAACACCATATATTTT

J: TRBJ2-5
V: TRBV5-4
size: NA
D: TRBD1
length: 16
CDR3: CASSRRDRASQETQYF
DNA: TGTGCCAGCAGCCGACGGGACAGGGCTTCTCAAGAGACCCAGTACTTC

J: TRBJ1-5
V: TRBV10-3
size: NA
D: TRBD1
length: 15
CDR3: CAISDARGENQPQHF
DNA: TGTGCCATCAGTGACGCCAGGGGGGAGAATCAGCCCCAGCATTTT

J: TRBJ2-3
V: TRBV28
size: NA
D: NA
length: 12
CDR3: CASSIRTDTQYF
DNA: TGTGCCAGCAGTATACGAACAGATACGCAGTATTTT

J: TRBJ2-7
V: TRBV7-3
size: NA
D: TRBD2
length: 14
CDR3: CASSREPTSDEQYF
DNA: TGTGCCAGCAGCCGCGAGCCGACTAGCGACGAGCAGTACTTC

J: TRBJ1-3
V: TRBV28
size: NA
D: TRBD1
length: 15
CDR3: CASSRTGFSGNTIYF
DNA: TGTGCCAGCAGCCGGACAGGGTTCTCTGGAAACACCATATATTTT

J: TRBJ2-7
V: TRBV10-2
size: NA
D: TRBD2
length: 13
CDR3: CASRSGTNYEQYF
DNA: TGCGCCAGCAGGTCCGGGACTAACTACGAGCAGTACTTC

J: TRBJ2-3
V: TRBV13
size: NA
D: NA
length: 15
CDR3: CASSLERGGTDTQYF
DNA: TGTGCCAGCAGCTTAGAAAGGGGGGGGACAGATACGCAGTATTTT

J: TRBJ1-2
V: TRBV10-3
size: NA
D: NA
length: 11
CDR3: CAIKSDYGYTF
DNA: TGTGCCATCAAGTCCGACTATGGCTACACCTTC

J: TRBJ1-2
V: TRBV10-3
size: NA
D: TRBD1
length: 15
CDR3: CAISDPGQGRNGYTF
DNA: TGTGCCATCAGTGATCCGGGACAGGGGAGGAATGGCTACACCTTC

J: TRBJ1-1
V: TRBV7-2
size: NA
D: TRBD1
length: 15
CDR3: CASSADRGVDTEAFF
DNA: TGCGCCAGCAGCGCGGACAGGGGAGTGGACACTGAAGCTTTCTTT

J: TRBJ1-1
V: TRBV19
size: NA
D: NA
length: 13
CDR3: CASSPTMNTEAFF
DNA: TGTGCCAGTAGCCCGACCATGAACACTGAAGCTTTCTTT

J: TRBJ1-1
V: TRBV5-5
size: NA
D: NA
length: 13
CDR3: CASSLAGRTEAFF
DNA: TGTGCCAGCAGCTTAGCAGGGCGGACTGAAGCTTTCTTT

J: TRBJ2-1
V: TRBV6-1
size: once
D: NA
length: 12
CDR3: CASRDTRVEQFF
DNA: TGTGCCAGCAGGGACACACGGGTTGAGCAGTTCTTC

J: TRBJ2-5
V: TRBV11-3
size: NA
D: NA
length: 13
CDR3: CASSGRVGETQYF
DNA: TGTGCCAGCAGCGGCAGGGTCGGTGAGACCCAGTACTTC

J: TRBJ1-1
V: TRBV11-1
size: NA
D: NA
length: 13
CDR3: CASSLDREIRAFF
DNA: TGTGCCAGCAGCTTAGACAGGGAGATTCGAGCTTTCTTT

J: TRBJ1-4
V: TRBV6-1
size: NA
D: NA
length: 9
CDR3: CASIPGQFF
DNA: TGTGCCAGCATACCGGGACAGTTTTTT

J: TRBJ1-1
V: TRBV20-1
size: NA
D: NA
length: 11
CDR3: CSARWATEAFF
DNA: TGCAGTGCTAGATGGGCCACTGAAGCTTTCTTT

J: TRBJ2-7
V: TRBV5-1
size: medium-sized
D: NA
length: 17
CDR3: CASSLHVARDSLYEQYF
DNA: TGCGCCAGCAGCTTGCACGTGGCCCGAGACAGCCTCTACGAGCAGTACTTC

J: TRBJ2-5
V: TRBV5-1
size: NA
D: NA
length: 16
CDR3: CASSLDGMQGQETQYF
DNA: TGCGCCAGCAGCTTGGACGGAATGCAGGGCCAAGAGACCCAGTACTTC

J: TRBJ2-5
V: TRBV6-6
size: few
D: NA
length: 14
CDR3: CASSFQGMGETQYF
DNA: TGTGCCAGCAGTTTCCAGGGAATGGGGGAGACCCAGTACTTC

J: TRBJ1-5
V: TRBV7-8
size: NA
D: NA
length: 15
CDR3: CASSYQGLENQPQHF
DNA: TGTGCCAGCAGCTACCAGGGCTTAGAGAATCAGCCCCAGCATTTT

J: TRBJ2-3
V: TRBV7-3
size: NA
D: NA
length: 14
CDR3: CASSLTFGPDTQYF
DNA: TGTGCCAGCAGCTTAACGTTCGGCCCAGATACGCAGTATTTT

J: TRBJ2-5
V: TRBV15
size: NA
D: TRBD2
length: 15
CDR3: CATSQRLAGGETQYF
DNA: TGTGCCACCAGTCAACGACTAGCGGGAGGGGAGACCCAGTACTTC

J: TRBJ1-2
V: TRBV20-1
size: NA
D: NA
length: 11
CDR3: CSGVGEYGYTF
DNA: TGCAGTGGTGTGGGGGAGTATGGCTACACCTTC

J: TRBJ1-1
V: TRBV6-5
size: NA
D: NA
length: 15
CDR3: CASSIGTTVNTEAFF
DNA: TGTGCCAGCAGTATCGGCACTACGGTGAACACTGAAGCTTTCTTT

J: TRBJ2-5
V: TRBV5-1
size: NA
D: TRBD1
length: 15
CDR3: CASSFRDRVQETQYF
DNA: TGCGCCAGCAGCTTCCGGGACAGGGTCCAAGAGACCCAGTACTTC

J: TRBJ1-2
V: TRBV7-6
size: few
D: NA
length: 13
CDR3: CASSLEQGTSKTF
DNA: TGTGCCAGCAGCTTAGAACAGGGTACATCTAAGACCTTC

J: TRBJ1-5
V: TRBV19
size: NA
D: NA
length: 19
CDR3: CASSKIGRTGGIGDQPQHF
DNA: TGTGCCAGTAGTAAGATCGGGCGTACTGGGGGAATAGGGGATCAGCCCCAGCATTTT

J: TRBJ2-7
V: TRBV7-3
size: NA
D: TRBD1
length: 15
CDR3: CASRRPGQGSYEQYF
DNA: TGTGCCAGCAGACGACCGGGACAGGGAAGTTACGAGCAGTACTTC

J: TRBJ2-7
V: TRBV5-5
size: NA
D: TRBD2
length: 15
CDR3: CASSQVPSGGAEQYF
DNA: TGTGCCAGCAGCCAAGTTCCAAGCGGGGGAGCCGAGCAGTACTTC

J: TRBJ2-5
V: TRBV9
size: few
D: NA
length: 13
CDR3: CASSRAARETQYF
DNA: TGTGCCAGCAGTCGGGCGGCCAGGGAGACCCAGTACTTC

J: TRBJ2-3
V: TRBV6-4
size: NA
D: TRBD1
length: 14
CDR3: CASSDSGGADTQYF
DNA: TGTGCCAGCAGTGACTCAGGGGGCGCAGATACGCAGTATTTT

J: TRBJ2-5
V: TRBV7-2
size: NA
D: NA
length: 14
CDR3: CASSPRRTELAQYF
DNA: TGTGCCAGCAGCCCCCGTAGGACAGAGTTAGCCCAGTACTTC